This TCR beta chain was obtained from a study of human T cells and chemical hapten exposure. This clonotype showed up many times. Per the study methods: 100,000 or so TCRs per sample was the median, with a range of roughly 23,224 to 750,000. MiXCR, run by TCRdb on the RACE reads, gives a single entry per CDR3 protein. The V and J calls shown here were made by TCRdb, not taken from the authors' results. The sample consists of about 50,000 distinct CDR3 sequences, about 9.9% of them appearing once. Time point of the sample: patch test 2, 6 weeks after DPC sensitization. Stated treatment: therapeutic diphenylcyclopropenone sensitization with weekly scalp DPC. Non-pregnant alopecia patients aged 18 to 70, suitable for DPC therapy. Someone pulled total RNA out of unfractionated whole blood. The length of the CDR3 is 14 residues. Germline CDR1 is MNHEY and CDR2 is SMNVEV (reference sequence). V was cut by 0 bases and J by 2 bases, with 5 bases left in between.

Sample: whole blood, taken in connection with sensitization to the hapten diphenylcyclopropenone (DPC). This chain links TRBV27 with TRBJ1-5; D not certain. This receptor was obtained from a woman in her 50s with alopecia areata. Some clones in this sample may be carry-over from other donors' samples. DNA of the CDR3: TGTGCCAGCAGTTTATCCCGGGGCAATCAGCCCCAGCATTTT. This sequence encodes CASSLSRGNQPQHF.